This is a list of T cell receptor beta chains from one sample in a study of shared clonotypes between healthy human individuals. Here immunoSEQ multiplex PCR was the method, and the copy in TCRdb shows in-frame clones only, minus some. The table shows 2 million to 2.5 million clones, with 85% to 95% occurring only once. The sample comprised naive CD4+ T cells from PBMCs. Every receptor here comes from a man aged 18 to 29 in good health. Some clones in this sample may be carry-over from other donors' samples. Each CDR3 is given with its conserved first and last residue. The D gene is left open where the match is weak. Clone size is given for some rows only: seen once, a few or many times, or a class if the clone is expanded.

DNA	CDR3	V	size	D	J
TGTGCCAGCAGCTTGGAACCAGGGAGTCCCGAGTACGAGCAGTACTTC	CASSLEPGSPEYEQYF	TRBV5-4	-	-	TRBJ2-7
TGTGCCAGTAGTATCATCGGAGGGAATCAGCCCCAGCATTTT	CASSIIGGNQPQHF	TRBV19	few	-	TRBJ1-5
TGTGCCAGCAGCTCGCCAATTGGGGCCCAGTACTTC	CASSSPIGAQYF	TRBV7-8	-	-	TRBJ2-5
TGTGCCAGCAGTGAAACTCACGAAATCTATGGCTACACCTTC	CASSETHEIYGYTF	TRBV25-1	-	-	TRBJ1-2
TGTGCCAGCAGTGTATCGACAGGGGGTCGGGCGACCCAGTACTTC	CASSVSTGGRATQYF	TRBV25-1	-	TRBD1	TRBJ2-5
TGTGCCAGTAGCTCGTGGAGGATCAGGGAGACGAACACCGGGGAGCTGTTTTTT	CASSSWRIRETNTGELFF	TRBV19	-	-	TRBJ2-2
TGCGCCAGCAGCCAAAAGTTGACAGGCGAGCTCTATGGCTACACCTTC	CASSQKLTGELYGYTF	TRBV4-3	-	-	TRBJ1-2
TGTGCCAGCAGCGTATCGGGGGGAAGGGTCTACAATGAGCAGTTCTTC	CASSVSGGRVYNEQFF	TRBV9	-	TRBD2	TRBJ2-1
TGTGCCACCCCAAACCAGGGTAGGTACGAGCAGTACTTC	CATPNQGRYEQYF	TRBV10-3	-	-	TRBJ2-7
TGCGCCAGCACAAACACCGGGGAGCTGTTTTTT	CASTNTGELFF	TRBV4-1	-	-	TRBJ2-2
TGTGCCAGCAGCCCCCAACAGGGCGGAGTTCATCAGCAGTACTTC	CASSPQQGGVHQQYF	TRBV9	-	-	TRBJ2-7
TGTGCCAGCAGTTTATCCCGCATTCTAGCGGGATTAAGCTCCTACGAGCAGTACTTC	CASSLSRILAGLSSYEQYF	TRBV28	-	TRBD2	TRBJ2-7
TGTGCCAGCCTTCACGGCGGGAGGCCAGAGACCCAGTACTTC	CASLHGGRPETQYF	TRBV6-1	-	TRBD2	TRBJ2-5
TGTGCCAGCAGCTTTACACAGGGGTGGGAGACCCAGTACTTC	CASSFTQGWETQYF	TRBV7-2	-	TRBD1	TRBJ2-5
TGCGCCAGCAGCTTGGAAGCAACTAGCTACGAGCAGTACTTC	CASSLEATSYEQYF	TRBV5-1	-	-	TRBJ2-7
TGCGCCAGCAGCCAAGATTTGACAGGGGCCTACGAGCAGTACTTC	CASSQDLTGAYEQYF	TRBV4-3	-	TRBD1	TRBJ2-7
TGTGCCACCAGCAGAGATGGAAGAGGGAACACTGAAGCTTTCTTT	CATSRDGRGNTEAFF	TRBV15	-	-	TRBJ1-1